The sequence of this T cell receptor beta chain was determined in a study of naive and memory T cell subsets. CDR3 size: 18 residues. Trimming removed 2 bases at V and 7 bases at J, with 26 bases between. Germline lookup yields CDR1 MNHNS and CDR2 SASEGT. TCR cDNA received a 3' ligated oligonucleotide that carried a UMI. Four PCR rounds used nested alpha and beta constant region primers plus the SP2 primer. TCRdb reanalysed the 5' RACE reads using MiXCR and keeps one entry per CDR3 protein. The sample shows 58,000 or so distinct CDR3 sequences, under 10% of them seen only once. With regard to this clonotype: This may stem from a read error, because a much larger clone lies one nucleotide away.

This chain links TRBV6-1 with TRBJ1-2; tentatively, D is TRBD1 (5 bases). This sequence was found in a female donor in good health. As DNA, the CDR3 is TGTGCCAGCAGTGAACATCTCCTTTTCGGGCAGGGAGGGTGTGGCTACACCTTC. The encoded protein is CASSEHLLFGQGGCGYTF.